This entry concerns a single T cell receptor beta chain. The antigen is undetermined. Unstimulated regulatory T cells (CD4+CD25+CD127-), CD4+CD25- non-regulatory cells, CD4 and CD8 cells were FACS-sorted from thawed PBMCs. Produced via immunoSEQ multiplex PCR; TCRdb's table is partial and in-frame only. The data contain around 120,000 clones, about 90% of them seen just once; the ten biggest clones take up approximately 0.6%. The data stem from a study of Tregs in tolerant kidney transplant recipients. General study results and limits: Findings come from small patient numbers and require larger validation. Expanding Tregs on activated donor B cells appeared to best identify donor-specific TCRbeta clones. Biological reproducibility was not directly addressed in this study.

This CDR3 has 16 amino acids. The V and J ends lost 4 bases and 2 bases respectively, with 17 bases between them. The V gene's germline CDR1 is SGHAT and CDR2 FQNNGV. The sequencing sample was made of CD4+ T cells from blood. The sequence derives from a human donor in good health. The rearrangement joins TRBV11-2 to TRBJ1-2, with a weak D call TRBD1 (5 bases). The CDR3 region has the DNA TGTGCCAGCAGCTCCTTCGCGGGGGTGGCGAACTATGGCTACACCTTC. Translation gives CASSSFAGVANYGYTF.